The present T cell receptor (beta chain) was sequenced within a study of blood T cells in healthy people across ages. General study points: Considered underestimates were the diversity estimates obtained from one million T cells. Roughly linear declines in TCR beta diversity per million T cells occurred with age.

The germline V and J ends were trimmed by 4 bases and 5 bases, with 9 bases remaining between them. This CDR3 region has 13 residues. Germline lookup yields CDR1 MRHNA and CDR2 SNTAGT. A J-beta primer mix and a sample-barcoded 5' primer were used in a second PCR of about 7 to 12 cycles. With 12 random nucleotides, a template-switch adaptor tagged each individual cDNA molecule. TCRdb analysed the 5' RACE reads with MiXCR anew, one entry per CDR3 protein. The profile shows around 990,000 distinct CDR3 sequences, roughly two fifths of them singletons. As for this clonotype: Its specificity is not known.

Source material: blood. This rearrangement joins TRBV6-4 to TRBJ1-5; no firm D call. This clonotype was sampled from a young man in good health. DNA of the CDR3: TGTGCCAGCAGTGCCTCAGCCGATCAGCCCCAGCATTTT. It translates to CASSASADQPQHF.